Below, 10 T cell receptor beta chains from the same sample are listed, as sequenced in a study of CD8 T cells in Susac syndrome. RNA, at about 0.45 to 1 ug, was reverse transcribed with random hexamers. TCRdb recomputed calls from the immunoSEQ multiplex PCR reads with MiXCR, one row per CDR3 protein. The sample consists of 75,000 or so distinct CDR3 sequences, approximately 95% of them appearing once. The sequenced sample was CD8+ T cells from PBMCs. The origin of the receptors is a human donor with Susac syndrome.

This rearrangement joins TRBV12-3 or TRBV12-4 to TRBJ2-5; the D gene is possibly TRBD2 (5 bases). Trimming took off 5 bases at V and 4 bases at J, with 11 bases between the two ends. This CDR3 region has 13 residues. Here the CDR3 DNA reads TGTGCCAGCAGTCCCGGAGGACTAGAGACCCAGTACTTC. This encodes CASSPGGLETQYF.

V is TRBV5-6 and J is TRBJ2-1, with 8 nucleotides matching TRBD2. The CDR3 runs 17 residues. V was clipped by 0 bases and J by 3 bases; unmatched bases: 8. Per germline, CDR1 SGHDT and CDR2 YYEEEE. CDR3 residues: CASSLEGTRGGYNEQFF. The DNA of the CDR3 is TGTGCCAGCAGCTTGGAAGGGACTAGAGGCGGCTACAATGAGCAGTTCTTC.

The rearrangement uses TRBV7-3 and TRBJ2-5; D ambiguous. The CDR3 sequence is 14 residues long. Trimming took off 5 bases at V and 1 base at J, with 11 bases between the two ends. Germline V gene lookup returns CDR1 SGHTA and CDR2 FQGTGA. The chain's CDR3 is CASSPSPGQETQYF. The CDR3 nucleotides read TGTGCCAGCAGCCCAAGTCCCGGCCAAGAGACCCAGTACTTC.

This CDR3 reads CASSVGPGLTNEQFF. CDR3 nucleotides: TGTGCCAGCAGCGTTGGCCCGGGACTAACCAATGAGCAGTTCTTC. The chain joins TRBV7-7 to TRBJ2-1; 7 bases align to TRBD2. Trimming took 5 bases from V and 6 from J; bases not matched to a gene: 10. The V gene's germline CDR1 is SSHAT and CDR2 FNYEAQ (reference sequence). There are 15 residues in the CDR3.

A few counts support this clonotype. V is TRBV5-1 and J is TRBJ1-1; D is ambiguous. The CDR3 has 14 residues. Trimming stripped 0 bases from V and 7 bases from J, with 13 bases between. CDR1 is SGHRS, CDR2 YFSETQ, per germline. The CDR3 coding sequence is TGCGCCAGCAGCTTGGACGTTCAGGCCCTTGAAGCTTTCTTT. Its protein is CASSLDVQALEAFF.

The chain employs TRBV11-3 and TRBJ2-7; possible D gene TRBD1, 6 bases. CDR1 and CDR2 (germline): SGHNT, YENEEA. The CDR3 totals 15 residues. Trimming shortened V by 7 bases and J by 1 base, and 17 bases separated the two germline ends. The DNA of the CDR3 is TGTGCCAGCATCCTCCTCCGGACAGAGTCCTACGAGCAGTACTTC. Translation gives CASILLRTESYEQYF. The full variable domain, its missing parts supplied by reference TRBV11-3 and TRBJ2-7, is EAGVVQSPRYKIIEKKQPVAFWCNPISGHNTLYWYLQNLGQGPELLIRYENEEAVDDSQLPKDRFSAERLKGVDSTLKIQPAELGDSAVYLCASILLRTESYEQYFGPGTRLTVT.

The J gene is TRBJ1-2, the V gene TRBV9; D is perhaps TRBD1 (5 bases). There are 13 residues in the CDR3. Germline V CDR1 and CDR2: SGDLS, YYNGEE. Trimming stripped 5 bases from V and 3 bases from J, with 11 bases between. The CDR3 sequence is CASSAWGDYGYTF. The CDR3 coding sequence is TGTGCCAGCAGTGCCTGGGGGGACTATGGCTACACCTTC.

The V gene is TRBV11-1, the J gene TRBJ2-7; TRBD2 might be the D (5 bases). The germline gives CDR1 SGHAT, CDR2 FQDESV (reference sequence). The V and J ends lost 4 bases and 1 base respectively, with 11 bases between them. There are 14 residues in the CDR3. In nucleotides, the CDR3 is TGTGCCAGCAGCTCAGCGGTTCAGTCCTACGAGCAGTACTTC. This translates into CASSSAVQSYEQYF.

The chain links TRBV6-4 to TRBJ1-5; D unresolved. This CDR3 comprises 14 residues. Germline V gene lookup returns CDR1 MRHNA and CDR2 SNTAGT. V lost 3 bases to trimming and J lost 4 bases, with 10 bases between them. Here the CDR3 DNA reads TGTGCCAGCAGTGAGGCCGGGGAGAATCAGCCCCAGCATTTT. Amino acid sequence: CASSEAGENQPQHF.

J is TRBJ2-3 and V is TRBV25-1, with D tentatively TRBD1 (5 bases). The ends were cut back, 3 bases at V and 6 bases at J, with 13 bases in the middle. The CDR3 sequence is 14 residues long. The germline CDR1 and CDR2 sequences are MGHDK and SYGVNS. CDR3 DNA: TGTGCCAGCAGTGAGGGGCCAGTTGGGGATACGCAGTATTTT. Residues: CASSEGPVGDTQYF.